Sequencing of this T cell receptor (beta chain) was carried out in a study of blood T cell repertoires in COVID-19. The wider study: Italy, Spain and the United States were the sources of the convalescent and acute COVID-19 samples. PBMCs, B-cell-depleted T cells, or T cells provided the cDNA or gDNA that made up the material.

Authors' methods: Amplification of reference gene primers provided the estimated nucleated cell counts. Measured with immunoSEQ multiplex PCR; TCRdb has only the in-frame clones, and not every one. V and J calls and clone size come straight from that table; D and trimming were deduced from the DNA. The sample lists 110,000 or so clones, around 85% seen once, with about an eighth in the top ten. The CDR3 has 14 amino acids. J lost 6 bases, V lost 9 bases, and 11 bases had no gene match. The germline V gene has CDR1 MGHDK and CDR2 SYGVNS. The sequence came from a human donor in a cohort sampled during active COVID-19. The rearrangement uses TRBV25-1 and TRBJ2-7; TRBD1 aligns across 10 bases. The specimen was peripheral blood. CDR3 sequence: CASRAGTGVGEQYF. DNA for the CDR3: TGTGCCAGTAGAGCCGGGACAGGGGTCGGCGAGCAGTACTTC.